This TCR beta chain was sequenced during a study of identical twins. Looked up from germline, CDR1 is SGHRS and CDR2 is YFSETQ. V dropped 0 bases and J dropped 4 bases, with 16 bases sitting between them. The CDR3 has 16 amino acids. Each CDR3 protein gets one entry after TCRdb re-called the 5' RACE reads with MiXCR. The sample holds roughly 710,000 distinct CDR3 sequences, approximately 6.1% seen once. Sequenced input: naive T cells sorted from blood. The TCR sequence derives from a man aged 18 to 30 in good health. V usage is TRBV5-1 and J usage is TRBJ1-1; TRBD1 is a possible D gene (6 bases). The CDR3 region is CASSLEGFKGGTEAFF. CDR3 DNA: TGCGCCAGCAGCTTGGAGGGGTTCAAAGGGGGCACTGAAGCTTTCTTT.